This T cell receptor (beta chain) stems from a study of Graves' ophthalmopathy and Graves' hyperthyroidism. Overall study: Before any treatment was given, at initial diagnosis, peripheral blood was collected. Study results and limitations: Prediction of ophthalmopathy progression reached about 65% sensitivity and around 75% specificity.

A note on this clonotype: The target antigen is unknown.

Researchers took RNA transcripts and amplified TCR beta CDR3 regions from them. HTBI primers were employed in first-round RT-PCR, then a second-round multiplex PCR followed. TCRdb processed the multiplex PCR reads anew with MiXCR; each CDR3 protein has one entry. The sample carries 220,000 or so distinct CDR3 sequences, about a fifth recorded once. CDR3 size: 12 residues. CDR1 and CDR2 from the germline V gene are DFQATT and SNEGSKA (reference sequence). The V and J ends lost 0 bases and 2 bases respectively, with 5 bases between them. Donors with ophthalmopathy: moderate-to-severe activity, CAS ≥3, NOSPECS ≥4, duration under 3 months.

The sequenced sample consisted of peripheral blood. The receptor comes from a woman aged 50 to 60 with Graves' ophthalmopathy. The chain has TRBV20-1 and TRBJ2-7, with no clear D. The CDR3 DNA sequence: TGCAGTGCTAGAGACGACCCCTACGAGCAGTACTTC. As protein: CSARDDPYEQYF.